The clone carrying this T cell receptor beta chain was observed a few times. Its target is unknown. TCRdb independently ran MiXCR on the RT-PCR reads; one entry per CDR3 protein. The sample contains more than 700,000 distinct CDR3 sequences, 20% to 25% of which appear only once. This entry comes from a study of response to subunit inactivated influenza vaccine. Notes on the study in general: Each seasonal flu vaccination may recruit only limited new T cells, authors suggested.

This clonotype originated in a man in his forties or fifties who received an inactivated influenza vaccine. Here the sequenced sample was PBMCs from blood, taken about 5 days after vaccination.

The CDR3 DNA follows: TGCAGCGTTGCTGTAGATACGCAGTATTTT. Amino acids: CSVAVDTQYF. The chain carries TRBV29-1 and TRBJ2-3; no clear D gene. The CDR3 spans 10 residues. V dropped 4 bases and J dropped 5 bases, with 4 bases sitting between them. Germline V gene data show CDR1 as SQVTM and CDR2 as ANQGSEA.